This is a list of T cell receptor beta chains from one sample in a study of blood T cell repertoires in COVID-19. Sequencing used immunoSEQ multiplex PCR; TCRdb keeps in-frame clones, though not all of them. Here the sample spans around 150,000 clones, about 89% being singletons. The sample taken for sequencing was peripheral blood. The receptors were sampled from a man in his sixties with acute or convalescent COVID-19. Both conserved end residues are part of each CDR3. A D gene is named only where the DNA matches it firmly. Not every row has a clone size; where given, it reads once, few, many or a size class.

clone size,J gene,D gene,V gene,CDR3 DNA,CDR3 protein
NA,TRBJ1-2,TRBD1,TRBV18,TGTGCCAGCTCACCTCGACAGGGTTTGGATGGCTACACCTTC,CASSPRQGLDGYTF
NA,TRBJ1-2,NA,TRBV19,TGTGCCAGTAGGGTGACTGCGAACTATGGCTACACCTTC,CASRVTANYGYTF
NA,TRBJ1-5,NA,TRBV4-3,TGCGCCAGCAGCCAAGATACAGCCCTCGCGCCCCAGCATTTT,CASSQDTALAPQHF
NA,TRBJ1-3,NA,TRBV4-3,TGCGCCAGCAGCCAAGGGGGGGGGCCTGGAAACACCATATATTTT,CASSQGGGPGNTIYF
once,TRBJ2-7,NA,TRBV19,TGTGCCAGTAGTAAGACTGGGGCCAATTACGAGCAGTACTTC,CASSKTGANYEQYF
NA,TRBJ1-6,TRBD1,TRBV30,TGTGCCTGGAATTCCAAGACAGGGTTCGGCTCACCCCTCCACTTT,CAWNSKTGFGSPLHF
NA,TRBJ1-6,TRBD1,TRBV5-1,TGCGCCAGCAGCTTGGTGGACAGGTACAATTCACCCCTCCACTTT,CASSLVDRYNSPLHF
NA,TRBJ2-7,NA,TRBV2,TGTGCCAGCAGTCCATTCGGACAGATCTCCTACGAGCAGTACTTC,CASSPFGQISYEQYF
NA,TRBJ1-4,NA,TRBV5-1,TGCGCCCTCCCGGCGGGGGGGGTACCCGTCGAAAAACTGTTTTTT,CALPAGGVPVEKLFF
NA,TRBJ2-5,NA,TRBV4-2,TGTGCCAGCAGCCAAGATGGGCGAGTAGAAGAGACCCAGTACTTC,CASSQDGRVEETQYF
NA,TRBJ2-2,NA,TRBV3-1/TRBV3-2,TGTGCCAGCAGCCAGGGCCCCCGACGCACCGGGGAGCTGTTTTTT,CASSQGPRRTGELFF
NA,TRBJ2-7,TRBD2,TRBV27,TGTGCCAGCAGTCTCCCTGGGCAGGGACTAAAGCTAATAAGCGAGCAGTACTTC,CASSLPGQGLKLISEQYF
NA,TRBJ1-4,NA,TRBV18,TGTGCCAGCTCAAGAGGGGGTACTAATGAAAAACTGTTTTTT,CASSRGGTNEKLFF
NA,TRBJ1-2,TRBD1,TRBV11-2,TGTGCCAGCAGCCCCGACAGGGGCTATGGCTACACCTTC,CASSPDRGYGYTF
once,TRBJ2-2,NA,TRBV7-9,TGTGCCACCTTGGGGCAAAAGGGCGGGGAGCTGTTTTTT,CATLGQKGGELFF
NA,TRBJ1-2,NA,TRBV11-2,TGTGCCACCCCTCTCGGGGATTCCTTC,CATPLGDSF
NA,TRBJ1-2,TRBD1,TRBV19,TGTGCCAGTAGTGGGACAGGGGATAACTATGGCTACACCTTC,CASSGTGDNYGYTF
NA,TRBJ1-4,NA,TRBV18,TGTGCCAGCTCGCTCAACAGTAATGAAAAACTGTTTTTT,CASSLNSNEKLFF